The T cell receptor beta chain under discussion was sequenced for a study of a mutant IDH1 vaccine in newly diagnosed glioma. Study results and limitations: Pseudoprogression apparently lacked any relation to changes in top peripheral T cell clonotypes.

With respect to this clone: The target antigen is unknown.

The protocol was immunoSEQ multiplex PCR, while the TCRdb copy is restricted to in-frame clones and leaves out a portion. The sample has 75,000 to 80,000 clones, roughly 85% seen once. Time point described: week 23, last vaccination. Doses comprised 300 ug of mutant IDH1 20-mer peptide each, plus topical imiquimod. This receptor was taken from a woman aged 45 to 65 with glioma. The specimen comprised PBMCs, sampled from a glioma patient whose treatment included an IDH1 peptide vaccine.

The CDR3 DNA sequence: TGTGCCTGGAGCCCCCCAGGACAGGGCTATGGCTACACCTTC. Protein product: CAWSPPGQGYGYTF. This rearrangement joins TRBV30 to TRBJ1-2, with 8 bases lining up with TRBD1. The CDR3 has 14 residues. The germline V gene encodes CDR1 GTSNPN and CDR2 SVGIG (reference sequence). Germline trimming cut 3 bases from V and 4 bases from J; bases unmatched to any gene: 7.